The clone carrying this T cell receptor (beta chain) was seen at least ten times. Its antigen is unidentified. TCRdb independently ran MiXCR on the reads; one entry per CDR3 protein. This sample has around 330,000 distinct CDR3 sequences, with under 20% found just once. The data originate from a study of T cell repertoires in cytomegalovirus infection. On the study more broadly: Public TCR beta signatures were indicative of both CMV infection and a matching HLA type.

Germline trimming cut 1 base from V and 8 bases from J; bases unmatched to any gene: 4. There are 15 residues in the CDR3. From germline, CDR1 is SGHTA and CDR2 FQGNSA. Whole-study findings and limits: Cumulative public TCR beta family frequency identified carriers of CMV plus the relevant HLA. The ex vivo response was dominated by HLA-C-restricted CMV-specific TCR beta clonotypes.

Sequencing was done on a sample of PBMCs. The clonotype comes from a human donor in good health (CMV status not recorded). Some clones in this sample may be carry-over from other donors' samples. The chain recombines TRBV7-2 with TRBJ2-1; the match to TRBD2 covers 11 bases. The CDR3 DNA reads as TGTGCCAGCAGCTTAGTGGTAGCGGGGGGGGATGAGCAGTTCTTC. This codes for CASSLVVAGGDEQFF.